These 5 T cell receptor beta chains were all obtained from the same sample, sequenced in a study of T cells in Graves' hyperthyroidism and ophthalmopathy. Regions amplified from RNA transcripts were the TCR beta CDR3 regions. First-round RT-PCR of the TCR CDR3 relied on the HTBI primer set. Via MiXCR, TCRdb re-called the multiplex PCR reads, giving one row per CDR3 protein. The table lists around 300,000 distinct CDR3 sequences, approximately 18% of them singletons. The specimen sequenced was blood. All receptors come from a man aged 50-60 years with Graves' ophthalmopathy.

J is TRBJ1-5 and V is TRBV5-1; D not resolved. The CDR3 spans 14 residues. The germline gives CDR1 SGHRS, CDR2 YFSETQ. Trimming pared 3 bases from V and 5 bases from J, leaving 12 bases between. In DNA, the CDR3 is TGCGCCAGCAGCTATGACGGACTCGATCAGCCCCAGCATTTT. Translating gives CASSYDGLDQPQHF. Full variable domain (outside the CDR3, taken from reference TRBV5-1 and TRBJ1-5): KAGVTQTPRYLIKTRGQQVTLSCSPISGHRSVSWYQQTPGQGLQFLFEYFSETQRNKGNFPGRFSGRQFSNSRSEMNVSTLELGDSALYLCASSYDGLDQPQHFGDGTRLSIL.

This clonotype came up a few times. The chain links TRBV30 to TRBJ2-1; D is unresolved. This CDR3 contains 13 residues. Germline CDR1 reads GTSNPN; CDR2 reads SVGIG (reference sequence). V lost 2 bases and J 4 bases, leaving 9 bases between the germline ends. The CDR3: CAWSLPEYNEQFF. CDR3 sequence (DNA): TGTGCCTGGAGTCTTCCGGAGTACAATGAGCAGTTCTTC.

The J gene is TRBJ2-1, the V gene TRBV6-1; the match to TRBD2 covers 15 bases. Germline V gene sequence: CDR1 MNHNS, CDR2 SASEGT. This CDR3 is 20 amino acids long. Germline trimming cut 10 bases from V and 3 bases from J; bases unmatched to any gene: 19. This CDR3 is CAINLRDRGLAGGYYNEQFF. In DNA form, the CDR3 reads TGTGCCATCAACCTCCGGGACAGGGGACTAGCGGGAGGATACTACAATGAGCAGTTCTTC.

This clonotype has at least ten counts. DNA for the CDR3: TGTGCCAGCCGGGTACTGGCAGGAACTTATAGCAATCAGCCCCAGCATTTT. Its translation is CASRVLAGTYSNQPQHF. V and J are TRBV12-3 or TRBV12-4 and TRBJ1-5; no firm D call. V dropped 8 bases and J dropped 0 bases, with 20 bases sitting between them. The CDR3 spans 17 residues.

In DNA form, the CDR3 reads TGCGCCAGCAGTAGGTACAGGGGGGATCAGCCCCAGCATTTT. This sequence encodes CASSRYRGDQPQHF. V usage is TRBV10-2 and J usage is TRBJ1-5, with TRBD1 identical over 8 bases. CDR1 is WSHSY, CDR2 SAAADI, per germline. V lost 5 bases, J lost 5 bases, and 5 bases stayed unmatched. CDR3 length: 14 amino acids.